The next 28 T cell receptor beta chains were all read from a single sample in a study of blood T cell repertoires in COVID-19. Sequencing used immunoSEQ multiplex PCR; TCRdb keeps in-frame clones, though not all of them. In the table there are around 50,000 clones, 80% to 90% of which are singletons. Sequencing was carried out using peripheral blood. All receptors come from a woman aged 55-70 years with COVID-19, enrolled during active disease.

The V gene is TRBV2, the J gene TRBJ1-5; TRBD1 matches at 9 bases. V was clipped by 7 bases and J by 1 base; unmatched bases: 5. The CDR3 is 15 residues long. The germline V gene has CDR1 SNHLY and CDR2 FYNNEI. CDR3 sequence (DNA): TGTGCCAGCAACCTGGACAGGGGAAGCAATCAGCCCCAGCATTTT. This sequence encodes CASNLDRGSNQPQHF.

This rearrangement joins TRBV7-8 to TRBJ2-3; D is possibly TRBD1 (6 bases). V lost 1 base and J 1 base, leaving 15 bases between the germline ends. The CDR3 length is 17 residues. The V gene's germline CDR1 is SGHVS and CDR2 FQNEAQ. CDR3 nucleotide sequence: TGTGCCAGCAGCTTAGGGGGTCGCAGGGGAGGCACAGATACGCAGTATTTT. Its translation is CASSLGGRRGGTDTQYF.

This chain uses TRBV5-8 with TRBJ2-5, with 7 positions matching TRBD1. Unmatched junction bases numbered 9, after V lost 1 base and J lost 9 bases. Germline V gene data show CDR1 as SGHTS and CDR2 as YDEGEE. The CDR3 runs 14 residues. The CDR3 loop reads CASSLRQGPSAQYF. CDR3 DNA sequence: TGTGCCAGCAGCTTGAGACAGGGCCCCTCGGCCCAGTACTTC.

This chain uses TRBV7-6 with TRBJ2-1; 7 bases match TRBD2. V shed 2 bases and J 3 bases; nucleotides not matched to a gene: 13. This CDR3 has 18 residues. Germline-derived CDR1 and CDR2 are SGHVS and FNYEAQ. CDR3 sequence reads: CASSLFGRPSFDYNEQFF. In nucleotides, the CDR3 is TGTGCCAGCAGCTTATTCGGGAGGCCCAGCTTTGACTACAATGAGCAGTTCTTC.

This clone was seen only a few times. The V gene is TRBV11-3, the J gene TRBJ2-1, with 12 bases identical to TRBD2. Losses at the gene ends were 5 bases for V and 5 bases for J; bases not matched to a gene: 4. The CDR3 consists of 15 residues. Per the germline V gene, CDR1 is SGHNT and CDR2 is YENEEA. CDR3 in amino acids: CASSRLAGDHNEQFF. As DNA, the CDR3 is TGTGCCAGCAGCCGACTAGCGGGAGATCACAATGAGCAGTTCTTC. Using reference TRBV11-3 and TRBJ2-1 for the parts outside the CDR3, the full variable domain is EAGVVQSPRYKIIEKKQPVAFWCNPISGHNTLYWYLQNLGQGPELLIRYENEEAVDDSQLPKDRFSAERLKGVDSTLKIQPAELGDSAVYLCASSRLAGDHNEQFFGPGTRLTVL.

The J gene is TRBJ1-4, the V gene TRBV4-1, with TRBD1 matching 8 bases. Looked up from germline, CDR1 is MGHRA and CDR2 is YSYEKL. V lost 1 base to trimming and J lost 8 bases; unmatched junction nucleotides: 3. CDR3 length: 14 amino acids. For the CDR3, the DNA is TGCGCCAGCAGCCAAGGACAGGGGAAGGAAAAACTGTTTTTT. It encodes CASSQGQGKEKLFF.

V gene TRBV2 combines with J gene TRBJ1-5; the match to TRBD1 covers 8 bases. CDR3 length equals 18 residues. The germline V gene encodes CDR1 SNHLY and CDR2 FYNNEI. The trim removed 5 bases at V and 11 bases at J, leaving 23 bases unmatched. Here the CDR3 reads CASSPRGGTGGKIRSQHF. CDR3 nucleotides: TGTGCCAGCAGTCCGCGGGGGGGGACAGGAGGTAAAATTCGGTCCCAGCATTTT.

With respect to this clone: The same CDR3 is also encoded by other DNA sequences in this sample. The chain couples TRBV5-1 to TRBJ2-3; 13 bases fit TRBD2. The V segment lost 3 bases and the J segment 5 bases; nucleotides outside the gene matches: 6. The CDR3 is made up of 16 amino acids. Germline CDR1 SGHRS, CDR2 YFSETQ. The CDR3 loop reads CASSSLLAGGKDTQYF. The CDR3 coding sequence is TGCGCCAGCAGCTCGCTACTAGCGGGAGGGAAAGATACGCAGTATTTT.

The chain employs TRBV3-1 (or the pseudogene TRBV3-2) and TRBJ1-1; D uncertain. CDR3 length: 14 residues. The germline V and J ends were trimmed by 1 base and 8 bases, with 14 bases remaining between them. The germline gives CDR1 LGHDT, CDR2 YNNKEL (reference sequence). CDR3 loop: CASSQGPGGSEAFF. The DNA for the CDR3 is TGTGCCAGCAGCCAAGGGCCCGGCGGGTCCGAAGCTTTCTTT.

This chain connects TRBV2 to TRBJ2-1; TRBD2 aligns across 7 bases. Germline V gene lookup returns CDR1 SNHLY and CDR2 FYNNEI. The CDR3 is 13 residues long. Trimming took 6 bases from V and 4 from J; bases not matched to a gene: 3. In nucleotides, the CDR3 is TGTGCCAGCAGGTCGGGGGGTTACAATGAGCAGTTCTTC. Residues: CASRSGGYNEQFF.

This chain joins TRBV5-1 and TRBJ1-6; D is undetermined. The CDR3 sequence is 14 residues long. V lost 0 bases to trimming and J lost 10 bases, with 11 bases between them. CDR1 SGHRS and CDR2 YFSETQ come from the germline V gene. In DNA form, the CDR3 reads TGCGCCAGCAGCTTGGTAGGGAGGGAATCACCCCTCCACTTT. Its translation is CASSLVGRESPLHF.

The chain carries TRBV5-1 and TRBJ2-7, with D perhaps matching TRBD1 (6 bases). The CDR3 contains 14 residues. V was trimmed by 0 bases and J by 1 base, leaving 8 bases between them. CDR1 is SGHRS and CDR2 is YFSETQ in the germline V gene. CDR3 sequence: CASSLAGQSYEQYF. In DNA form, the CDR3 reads TGCGCCAGCAGCTTGGCTGGACAGTCCTACGAGCAGTACTTC.

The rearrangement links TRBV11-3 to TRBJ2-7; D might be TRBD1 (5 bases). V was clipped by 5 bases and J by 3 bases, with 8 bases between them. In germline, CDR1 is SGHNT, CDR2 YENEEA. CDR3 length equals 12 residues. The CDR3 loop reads CASSHDSYEQYF. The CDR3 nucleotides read TGTGCCAGCAGCCATGACAGCTACGAGCAGTACTTC.

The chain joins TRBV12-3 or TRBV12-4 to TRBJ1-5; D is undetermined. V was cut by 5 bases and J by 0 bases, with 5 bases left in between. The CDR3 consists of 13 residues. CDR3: CASSEHSNQPQHF. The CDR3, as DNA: TGTGCCAGCAGTGAGCATAGCAATCAGCCCCAGCATTTT.

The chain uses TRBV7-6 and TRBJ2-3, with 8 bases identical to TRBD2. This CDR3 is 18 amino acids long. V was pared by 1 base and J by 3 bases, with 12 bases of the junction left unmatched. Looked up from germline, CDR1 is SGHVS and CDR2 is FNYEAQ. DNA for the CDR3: TGTGCCAGCAGCTTAGGCTATAGCGGGAAGGCAATAACAGATACGCAGTATTTT. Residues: CASSLGYSGKAITDTQYF.

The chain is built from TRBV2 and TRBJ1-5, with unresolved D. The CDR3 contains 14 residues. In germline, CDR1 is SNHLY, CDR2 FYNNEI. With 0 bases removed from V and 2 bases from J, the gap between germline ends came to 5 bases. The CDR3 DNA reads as TGTGCCAGCAGTGAAGCGGCAGGCAATCAGCCCCAGCATTTT. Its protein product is CASSEAAGNQPQHF.

The CDR3 spells CASSLFDSLNTEAFF. Written as DNA, the CDR3 is TGTGCCAGTAGTCTGTTCGACAGTCTGAACACTGAAGCTTTCTTT. The chain uses TRBV19 and TRBJ1-1; TRBD1 is a possible D gene (5 bases). V was clipped by 5 bases and J by 0 bases, with 13 bases between them. Germline CDR1 LNHDA, CDR2 SQIVND (reference sequence). CDR3 length: 15 amino acids.

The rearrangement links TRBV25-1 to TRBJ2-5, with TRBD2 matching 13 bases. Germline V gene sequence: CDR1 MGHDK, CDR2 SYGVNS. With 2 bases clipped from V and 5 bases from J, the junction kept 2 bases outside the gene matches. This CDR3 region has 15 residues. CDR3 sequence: CASSEGLAGVETQYF. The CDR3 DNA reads TGTGCCAGCAGTGAAGGACTAGCGGGAGTTGAGACCCAGTACTTC.

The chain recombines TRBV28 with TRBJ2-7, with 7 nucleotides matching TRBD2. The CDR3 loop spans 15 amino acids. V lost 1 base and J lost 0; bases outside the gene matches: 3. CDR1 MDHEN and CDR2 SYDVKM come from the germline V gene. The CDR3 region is CASSLLGGSSYEQYF. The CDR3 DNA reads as TGTGCCAGCAGTTTATTAGGCGGGAGCTCCTACGAGCAGTACTTC.

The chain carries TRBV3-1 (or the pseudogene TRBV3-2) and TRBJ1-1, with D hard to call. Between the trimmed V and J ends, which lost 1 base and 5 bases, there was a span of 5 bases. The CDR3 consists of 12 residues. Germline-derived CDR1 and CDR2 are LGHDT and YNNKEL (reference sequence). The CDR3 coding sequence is TGTGCCAGCAGCCAAGTCACTACTGAAGCTTTCTTT. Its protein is CASSQVTTEAFF.

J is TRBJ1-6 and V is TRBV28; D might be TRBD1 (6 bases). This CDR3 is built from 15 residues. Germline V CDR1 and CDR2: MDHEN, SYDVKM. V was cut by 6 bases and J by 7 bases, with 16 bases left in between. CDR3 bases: TGTGCCAGCAGGGGGAGGGACACCTGGAATTCACCCCTCCACTTT. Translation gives CASRGRDTWNSPLHF.

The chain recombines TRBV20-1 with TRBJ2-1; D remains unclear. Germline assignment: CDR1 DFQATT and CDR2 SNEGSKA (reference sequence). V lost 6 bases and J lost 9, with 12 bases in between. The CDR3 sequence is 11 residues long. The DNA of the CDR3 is TGCAGTGCGCCGACTGCCGGTGAGCAGTTCTTC. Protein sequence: CSAPTAGEQFF.

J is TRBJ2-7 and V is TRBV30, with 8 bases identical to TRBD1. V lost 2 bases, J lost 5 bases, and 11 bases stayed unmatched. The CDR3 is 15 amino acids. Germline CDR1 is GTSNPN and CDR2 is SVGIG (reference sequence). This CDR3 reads CAWSTPGGYRNEQYF. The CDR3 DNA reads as TGTGCCTGGAGTACCCCAGGGGGCTATCGCAACGAGCAGTACTTC. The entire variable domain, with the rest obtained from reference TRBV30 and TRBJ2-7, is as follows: SQTIHQWPATLVQPVGSPLSLECTVEGTSNPNLYWYRQAAGRGLQLLFYSVGIGQISSEVPQNLSASRPQDRQFILSSKKLLLSDSGFYLCAWSTPGGYRNEQYFGPGTRLTVT.

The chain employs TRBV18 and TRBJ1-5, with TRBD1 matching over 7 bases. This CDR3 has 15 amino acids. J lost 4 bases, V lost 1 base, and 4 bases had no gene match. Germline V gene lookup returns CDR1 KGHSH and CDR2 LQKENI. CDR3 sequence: CASSPQRTGNQPQHF. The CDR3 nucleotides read TGTGCCAGCTCACCACAACGGACAGGTAATCAGCCCCAGCATTTT.

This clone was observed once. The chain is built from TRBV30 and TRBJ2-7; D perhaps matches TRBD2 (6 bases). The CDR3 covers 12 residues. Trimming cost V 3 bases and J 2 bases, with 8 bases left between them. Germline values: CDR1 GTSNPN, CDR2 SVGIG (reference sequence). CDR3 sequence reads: CAWSRLAYEQYF. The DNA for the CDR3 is TGTGCCTGGAGCAGACTAGCCTACGAGCAGTACTTC.

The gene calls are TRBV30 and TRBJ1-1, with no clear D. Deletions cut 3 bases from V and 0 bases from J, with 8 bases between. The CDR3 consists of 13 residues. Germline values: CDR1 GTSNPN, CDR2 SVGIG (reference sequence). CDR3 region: CAWSALMNTEAFF. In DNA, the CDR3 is TGTGCCTGGAGCGCGCTCATGAACACTGAAGCTTTCTTT.

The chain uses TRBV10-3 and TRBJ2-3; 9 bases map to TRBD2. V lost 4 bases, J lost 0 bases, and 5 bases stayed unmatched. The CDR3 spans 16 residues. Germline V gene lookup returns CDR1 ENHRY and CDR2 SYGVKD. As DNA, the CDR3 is TGTGCCATCAGTGGAACTAGCGGGTCTAGCACAGATACGCAGTATTTT. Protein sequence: CAISGTSGSSTDTQYF.

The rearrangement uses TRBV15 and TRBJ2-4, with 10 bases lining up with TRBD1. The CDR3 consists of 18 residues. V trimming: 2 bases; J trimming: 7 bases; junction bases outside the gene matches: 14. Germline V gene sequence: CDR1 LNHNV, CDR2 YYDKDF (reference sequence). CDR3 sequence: CATSRSGTGVHFRNIQYF. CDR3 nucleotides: TGTGCCACCAGCAGATCCGGGACAGGGGTACATTTCAGGAACATTCAGTACTTC.